The clone carrying this TCR beta chain was counted many times. The data stem from a study of T cells in Graves' hyperthyroidism and ophthalmopathy. The overall study: The authors collected peripheral blood at initial diagnosis, before any treatment.

TCR beta CDR3 sequences were amplified from RNA transcripts. Carried out on the TCR CDR3, a first-round RT-PCR used the HTBI primer set. Each CDR3 protein is one row after TCRdb ran MiXCR on the multiplex PCR reads. The table has about 500,000 distinct CDR3 sequences, roughly a sixth seen once. The receptor was derived from a woman aged 25-40 years with Graves' ophthalmopathy. Sequencing was carried out using blood.

The CDR3 loop reads CASSGGSGQGTDQPQHF. The CDR3 DNA sequence: TGTGCCAGCAGTGGAGGGTCGGGACAGGGGACGGATCAGCCCCAGCATTTT. The chain links TRBV6-1 to TRBJ1-5; 10 bases agree with TRBD1. J was trimmed by 5 bases and V by 4 bases; bases with no gene match: 11. The CDR3 length is 17 residues. Germline values: CDR1 MNHNS, CDR2 SASEGT.